Given below is one T cell receptor (beta chain) in context. The sample comes from a study of blood T cell repertoires in COVID-19. Some clones are missing from TCRdb's copy, which holds only in-frame ones; the method was immunoSEQ multiplex PCR. The sample yields some 150,000 clones, about 86% seen once. The sequenced sample was peripheral blood. This receptor was identified in a woman in her forties or fifties with active or convalescent COVID-19.

The CDR3 protein is CASSIDKGGGTEAFF. The CDR3 bases are TGTGCCAGTAGTATAGATAAAGGGGGAGGGACTGAAGCTTTCTTT. The V and J genes are TRBV19 and TRBJ1-1; TRBD1 might be the D (6 bases). This CDR3 comprises 15 residues. Germline lookup yields CDR1 LNHDA and CDR2 SQIVND (reference sequence). Trimming took 0 bases from V and 5 from J, leaving 13 bases between them.